These 30 T cell receptor beta chains were sequenced from one sample in a study of T cell responses to AZD1222 COVID-19 vaccine. Libraries were prepared by immunoSEQ multiplex PCR; TCRdb keeps only in-frame clonotypes and omits some of them. The top ten hold under 3% of the sample, which has roughly 76,000 clones, just over 85% seen once. The sample in question was peripheral blood, obtained on day 0 of AZD1222 vaccination. These receptors were collected from an adult in good health.

This chain links TRBV2 with TRBJ2-2; a weak D match, TRBD2 (6 bases). Trimming removed 6 bases from V and 4 bases from J, with 15 bases in between. CDR1 and CDR2 from the germline V gene are SNHLY and FYNNEI. This CDR3 region has 15 residues. CDR3 amino acids: CASRSRDLLTGELFF. CDR3 nucleotides: TGTGCCAGCAGGAGCCGGGACTTGCTCACCGGGGAGCTGTTTTTT. The variable domain in full, with the rest retrieved from reference TRBV2 and TRBJ2-2, is EPEVTQTPSHQVTQMGQEVILRCVPISNHLYFYWYRQILGQKVEFLVSFYNNEISEKSEIFDDQFSVERPDGSNFTLKIRSTKLEDSAMYFCASRSRDLLTGELFFGEGSRLTVL.

The rearrangement links TRBV4-2 to TRBJ1-3; TRBD1 is a possible D gene (5 bases). Germline CDR1 is LGHNA and CDR2 is YNFKEQ. Between the trimmed V and J ends, which lost 4 bases and 7 bases, there was a span of 8 bases. This CDR3 has 12 residues. CDR3 sequence: CASSPSGNTIYF. The DNA for the CDR3 is TGTGCCAGCAGCCCCTCAGGGAACACCATATATTTT.

This chain links TRBV6-1 with TRBJ2-3; D unresolved. Germline V gives CDR1 MNHNS, CDR2 SASEGT. This CDR3 is built from 15 residues. The V and J ends lost 2 bases and 2 bases respectively, with 11 bases between them. Written as DNA, the CDR3 is TGTGCCAGCAGTGAAAATTCCGGTGACACAGATACGCAGTATTTT. Protein product: CASSENSGDTDTQYF.

The chain has TRBV6-2 or TRBV6-3 and TRBJ2-3; 14 nucleotides agree with TRBD2. Germline-derived CDR1 and CDR2 are MNHEY and SVGEGT. This CDR3 spans 16 amino acids. V shed 4 bases and J 5 bases; nucleotides not matched to a gene: 5. This CDR3 is CASSSGTSGSGDTQYF. CDR3 nucleotide sequence: TGTGCCAGCAGTTCTGGGACTAGCGGGAGCGGAGATACGCAGTATTTT.

The chain has TRBV6-4 and TRBJ1-5; TRBD1 matches at 7 bases. V lost 6 bases to trimming and J lost 7 bases; unmatched junction nucleotides: 6. The CDR3 covers 13 residues. Per germline, CDR1 MRHNA and CDR2 SNTAGT. Written as DNA, the CDR3 is TGTGCCAGCAGCGGACAGGTCGGACAGCCCCAGCATTTT. It encodes CASSGQVGQPQHF.

The V call is TRBV7-8, the J call TRBJ2-2, with a possible D match to TRBD1 (5 bases). Trimming removed 1 base at V and 4 bases at J, with 13 bases between. CDR1 SGHVS and CDR2 FQNEAQ come from the germline V gene. This CDR3 contains 16 residues. In DNA form, the CDR3 reads TGTGCCAGCAGCTTAGGGGAAGGGGTTGGCACCGGGGAGCTGTTTTTT. It encodes CASSLGEGVGTGELFF.

This sequence joins TRBV29-1 and TRBJ2-1; D not certain. V was cut by 4 bases and J by 4 bases, with 5 bases left in between. Per germline, CDR1 SQVTM and CDR2 ANQGSEA. The CDR3 totals 11 residues. The CDR3 DNA reads TGCAGCGTTGCAGTTTACAATGAGCAGTTCTTC. Its protein product is CSVAVYNEQFF.

This clone was found once. This chain joins TRBV6-5 and TRBJ2-7; D may match TRBD1 or TRBD2 (5 bases each). Germline V gene lookup returns CDR1 MNHEY and CDR2 SVGAGI. Trimming stripped 4 bases from V and 0 bases from J, with 13 bases between. The CDR3 loop spans 15 amino acids. CDR3 amino acids: CASSLVGRSSYEQYF. The CDR3, as DNA: TGTGCCAGCAGTTTGGTGGGACGGTCCTCCTACGAGCAGTACTTC.

The rearrangement uses TRBV19 and TRBJ2-1; D is perhaps TRBD1 or TRBD2 (5 bases each). Germline V lookup: CDR1 LNHDA, CDR2 SQIVND (reference sequence). Trimming took 3 bases from V and 7 from J, leaving 13 bases between them. The CDR3 extends over 14 amino acids. The CDR3, as DNA: TGTGCCAGTAGTATCACCGGGGCGGCGAATGAGCAGTTCTTC. Amino acid sequence: CASSITGAANEQFF.

This clone showed up just once. The V call is TRBV28, the J call TRBJ2-7; D might be TRBD1 (6 bases). Germline CDR1 MDHEN, CDR2 SYDVKM. Trimming stripped 4 bases from V and 4 bases from J, with 17 bases between. The CDR3 consists of 15 residues. CDR3 region: CASSWLAGELYEQYF. In nucleotides, the CDR3 is TGTGCCAGCAGTTGGTTGGCAGGGGAGTTGTACGAGCAGTACTTC.

The CDR3 DNA reads TGTGCCTGGAGAAGGCAGGGAGGGGAAAAACTGTTTTTT. As protein: CAWRRQGGEKLFF. The J gene is TRBJ1-4, the V gene TRBV30, with D perhaps matching TRBD1 (5 bases). V lost 3 bases, J lost 8 bases, and 13 bases lay in between. Per the germline V gene, CDR1 is GTSNPN and CDR2 is SVGIG (reference sequence). The CDR3 runs to 13 residues.

V usage is TRBV5-5 and J usage is TRBJ1-5; TRBD1 matches at 9 bases. J lost 4 bases, V lost 0 bases, and 5 bases had no gene match. This CDR3 region has 16 residues. Looked up from germline, CDR1 is SGHKS and CDR2 is YYEKEE (reference sequence). CDR3 bases: TGTGCCAGCAGCTTGGGAGACAGGGGGTTTAATCAGCCCCAGCATTTT. Its translation: CASSLGDRGFNQPQHF.

The CDR3 region is CASSFEPDGEQFF. CDR3 nucleotide sequence: TGCGCCAGCAGCTTTGAACCCGATGGTGAGCAGTTCTTC. The rearrangement uses TRBV5-1 and TRBJ2-1, with D unclear. Trimming took 2 bases from V and 9 from J, leaving 12 bases between them. Germline values: CDR1 SGHRS, CDR2 YFSETQ. This CDR3 comprises 13 residues.

As for this clone: Additional DNA sequences in this sample encode the identical CDR3. CDR3 coding DNA: TGTGCCAGCAGCTTAGAAGCCGGGGCTCAGCCCCAGCATTTT. It encodes CASSLEAGAQPQHF. The chain has TRBV7-8 and TRBJ1-5, with TRBD1 as a possible D gene (5 bases). V lost 1 base and J lost 6, with 10 bases in between. CDR3 length: 14 residues. Germline V gene sequence: CDR1 SGHVS, CDR2 FQNEAQ. The whole variable domain, remainder taken from reference TRBV7-8 and TRBJ1-5, is GAGVSQSPRYKVAKRGQDVALRCDPISGHVSLFWYQQALGQGPEFLTYFQNEAQLDKSGLPSDRFFAERPEGSVSTLKIQRTQQEDSAVYLCASSLEAGAQPQHFGDGTRLSIL.

This sequence joins TRBV10-1 and TRBJ2-7; 8 bases line up with TRBD2. Trimming took 5 bases from V and 0 from J; bases not matched to a gene: 3. Germline V lookup: CDR1 WNHNN, CDR2 SYGVQD (reference sequence). This CDR3 region has 14 residues. The chain's CDR3 is CASSQGLGSYEQYF. The CDR3 DNA follows: TGCGCCAGCAGTCAGGGACTAGGCTCCTACGAGCAGTACTTC.

The rearrangement links TRBV5-6 to TRBJ2-1; possibly TRBD1 for D (6 bases). V was shortened by 0 bases and J by 15 bases, with 16 bases between the two germline ends. Germline loops: CDR1 SGHDT, CDR2 YYEEEE. The CDR3 spans 13 residues. The CDR3 DNA reads TGTGCCAGCAGCTTGGACGGAAAACAAGGGGGGTTCTTC. Protein sequence: CASSLDGKQGGFF.

The chain joins TRBV20-1 to TRBJ1-2, with TRBD1 as a possible D gene (5 bases). CDR3 size: 10 residues. The germline V gene encodes CDR1 DFQATT and CDR2 SNEGSKA (reference sequence). The V and J ends lost 3 bases and 7 bases respectively, with 6 bases between them. The CDR3 reads CSARRGGYTF. In DNA form, the CDR3 reads TGCAGTGCTAGGAGGGGTGGCTACACCTTC.

The chain combines TRBV6-2 or TRBV6-3 with TRBJ1-5; D uncertain. V lost 4 bases to trimming and J lost 5 bases, with 12 bases between them. Germline V lookup: CDR1 MNHEY, CDR2 SVGEGT. The CDR3 spans 14 residues. Written as DNA, the CDR3 is TGTGCCAGCAGTTCTTCCCGCTGGGATCAGCCCCAGCATTTT. Translating it yields CASSSSRWDQPQHF.

CDR3 region: CASSPRPNHEQYF. The CDR3 region has the DNA TGTGCCAGCAGTCCCCGTCCGAACCACGAGCAGTACTTC. V is TRBV12-3 or TRBV12-4 and J is TRBJ2-7; D ambiguous. The CDR3 is 13 amino acids. With 5 bases removed from V and 5 bases from J, the gap between germline ends came to 13 bases.

This rearrangement joins TRBV28 to TRBJ1-2; D remains ambiguous. V was shortened by 7 bases and J by 8 bases, with 14 bases between the two germline ends. In germline, CDR1 is MDHEN, CDR2 SYDVKM. The CDR3 sequence is 12 residues long. In DNA form, the CDR3 reads TGTGCCAGCAACGTTCAGGCTAGAGGCTACACCTTC. Protein product: CASNVQARGYTF.

The V gene is TRBV7-3, the J gene TRBJ2-1; 10 bases line up with TRBD2. The germline V gene encodes CDR1 SGHTA and CDR2 FQGTGA. The CDR3 has 15 amino acids. The V gene end was trimmed by 5 bases and the J gene end by 2 bases; junction bases not matched to a gene: 3. The CDR3: CASSESGGAYNEQFF. In nucleotides, the CDR3 is TGTGCCAGCAGCGAAAGCGGGGGGGCCTACAATGAGCAGTTCTTC.

The chain joins TRBV3-1 (or the pseudogene TRBV3-2) to TRBJ1-6, with D perhaps TRBD1 (5 bases). The CDR3 runs 16 residues. From germline, CDR1 is LGHDT and CDR2 YNNKEL (reference sequence). Trimming shortened V by 4 bases and J by 8 bases, and 18 bases separated the two germline ends. The CDR3, as DNA: TGTGCCAGCAGCCTTGGCGGATCAGCGGGGGATTCACCCCTCCACTTT. Its protein is CASSLGGSAGDSPLHF.

This sequence joins TRBV5-4 and TRBJ1-1; 8 bases are shared with TRBD1. V lost 3 bases, J lost 2 bases, and 12 bases stayed unmatched. CDR3 length: 17 amino acids. CDR1 and CDR2 from the germline V gene are SGHNT and YYREEE (reference sequence). CDR3 nucleotides: TGTGCCAGCAGCTCACAAACAGGGGGAGTCGGAAACACTGAAGCTTTCTTT. Translation gives CASSSQTGGVGNTEAFF.

This chain connects TRBV19 to TRBJ1-5; unclear D gene. Between the trimmed V and J ends, which lost 5 bases and 3 bases, there was a span of 5 bases. Germline assignment: CDR1 LNHDA and CDR2 SQIVND (reference sequence). The CDR3 covers 12 residues. In DNA, the CDR3 is TGTGCCAGTAGTCACCTCAATCAGCCCCAGCATTTT. Encoded protein: CASSHLNQPQHF.

The genes are TRBV18 and TRBJ1-2; D may be TRBD1 (5 bases). In germline, CDR1 is KGHSH, CDR2 LQKENI. There are 15 residues in the CDR3. The V and J ends lost 3 bases and 4 bases respectively, with 15 bases between them. The CDR3 DNA is TGTGCCAGCTCACCTAGACCGGACAAAAGCTATGGCTACACCTTC. This translates into CASSPRPDKSYGYTF.

The chain employs TRBV7-3 and TRBJ2-7; 8 bases fit TRBD1. This CDR3 has 13 amino acids. Per germline, CDR1 SGHTA and CDR2 FQGTGA. With 5 bases clipped from V and 9 bases from J, the junction kept 9 bases outside the gene matches. The CDR3 reads CASSPGTGLGQYF. Written as DNA, the CDR3 is TGTGCCAGCAGCCCAGGGACAGGTCTTGGGCAGTACTTC.

The chain recombines TRBV7-2 with TRBJ1-4; 7 bases agree with TRBD1. CDR1 and CDR2 from the germline V gene are SGHTA and FQGNSA. The CDR3 extends over 14 amino acids. V lost 1 base, J lost 8 bases, and 4 bases stayed unmatched. CDR3 DNA: TGTGCCAGCAGCTTAGAGGGGGCAGTGGAAAAACTGTTTTTT. Encoded protein: CASSLEGAVEKLFF.

The chain recombines TRBV7-8 with TRBJ2-1, with a possible D match to TRBD2 (6 bases). Germline CDR1 SGHVS, CDR2 FQNEAQ. Trimming shortened V by 10 bases and J by 5 bases, and 18 bases separated the two germline ends. The CDR3 runs 14 residues. The DNA of the CDR3 is TGTGCCATACATAGCGGAGCTGGGGACAATGAGCAGTTCTTC. It codes for CAIHSGAGDNEQFF.

This chain connects TRBV28 to TRBJ1-2, with D possibly TRBD1 on 6 matching bases. The germline V and J ends were trimmed by 7 bases and 3 bases, with 12 bases remaining between them. Germline CDR1 and CDR2: MDHEN and SYDVKM. The CDR3 contains 13 residues. The CDR3 is CASIQGIHYGYTF. CDR3 coding DNA: TGTGCCAGCATCCAGGGGATACACTATGGCTACACCTTC.

The gene calls are TRBV27 and TRBJ2-7; TRBD1 matches at 7 bases. The CDR3 has 14 amino acids. J was trimmed by 5 bases and V by 4 bases; bases with no gene match: 8. Germline CDR1 is MNHEY and CDR2 is SMNVEV (reference sequence). The CDR3 protein is CASSSDRARHEQYF. The CDR3 nucleotides are TGTGCCAGCAGTTCCGACAGGGCCCGCCACGAGCAGTACTTC.